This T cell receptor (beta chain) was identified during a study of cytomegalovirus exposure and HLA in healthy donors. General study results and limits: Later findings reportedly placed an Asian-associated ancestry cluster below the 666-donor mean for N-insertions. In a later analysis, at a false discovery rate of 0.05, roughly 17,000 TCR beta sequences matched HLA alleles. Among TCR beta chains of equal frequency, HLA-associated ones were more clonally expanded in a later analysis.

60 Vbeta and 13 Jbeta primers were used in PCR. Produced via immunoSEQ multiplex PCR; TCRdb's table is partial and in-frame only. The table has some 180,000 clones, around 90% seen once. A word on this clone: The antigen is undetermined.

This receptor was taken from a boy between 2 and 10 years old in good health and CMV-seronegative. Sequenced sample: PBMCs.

The CDR3 nucleotides read TGCGCCAGCAGCTACGTAGCGGGAGATCGGACCGGGGAGCTGTTTTTT. It yields the protein CASSYVAGDRTGELFF. This chain joins TRBV4-1 and TRBJ2-2, with 9 bases aligning to TRBD2. CDR1 is MGHRA, CDR2 YSYEKL, per germline. The CDR3 consists of 16 residues. V lost 5 bases and J lost 5; bases outside the gene matches: 9.